A selection of T cell receptor beta chains follows, all from one sample in a study of blood T cell repertoires in COVID-19. Generated by immunoSEQ multiplex PCR, the TCRdb table keeps only in-frame clones and is missing some. The sample shows about 44,000 clones, around 84% of them seen only once. Sequencing was performed on peripheral blood. Receptors were obtained from a human donor in a cohort sampled during active COVID-19. Both conserved end residues are part of each CDR3. Fields, in order: CDR3 DNA, CDR3 protein, D gene, clone size, J gene, CDR3 length, V gene. The D gene is left open where the match is weak. Clone sizes are given selectively: once, few, many, or a class where the clone is expanded.

TGCGCCAGCAGTGACTCTACAGGGGGCTATAGGAACACTGAAGCTTTCTTT | CASSDSTGGYRNTEAFF | TRBD1 | NA | TRBJ1-1 | 17 | TRBV10-1
TGTGCCAGCAGTGCCCGGGACACCAGACACTTC | CASSARDTRHF | NA | few | TRBJ2-5 | 11 | TRBV25-1
TGCGCCAGCAGCCCGACAGAGAACACTGAAGCTTTCTTT | CASSPTENTEAFF | NA | NA | TRBJ1-1 | 13 | TRBV5-1
TGTGCCAGCAGTCCCCGCTACGGGGGAGGGAATGAGCAGTTCTTC | CASSPRYGGGNEQFF | TRBD2 | few | TRBJ2-1 | 15 | TRBV28
TGCGCCAGCAGCAACTCTTTGGACAGAGAAGAGACCCAGTACTTC | CASSNSLDREETQYF | NA | NA | TRBJ2-5 | 15 | TRBV5-1
TGTGCCAGCAGGGAACTAGCGGGGGGGACCGAGTTCTTC | CASRELAGGTEFF | TRBD2 | NA | TRBJ2-1 | 13 | TRBV2
TGTGCCACCAGCAGAACTAGCGGGGGGGCGGATACGCAGTATTTT | CATSRTSGGADTQYF | TRBD2 | NA | TRBJ2-3 | 15 | TRBV15
TGTGCCAGCAGCCGGGACAGGGGAACCACCGGGGAGCTGTTTTTT | CASSRDRGTTGELFF | TRBD1 | NA | TRBJ2-2 | 15 | TRBV5-4
TGTGCCAGCAGCCCCACAGGGGCCACTGAAGCTTTCTTT | CASSPTGATEAFF | TRBD1 | NA | TRBJ1-1 | 13 | TRBV7-9
TGTGCCAGCAGCTCGCTGGTAGACTCCTACGAGCAGTACTTC | CASSSLVDSYEQYF | NA | NA | TRBJ2-7 | 14 | TRBV7-9
TGTGCCAGCAGCCAAGGGGGCCACGGGGAGCTGTTTTTT | CASSQGGHGELFF | TRBD1 | NA | TRBJ2-2 | 13 | TRBV11-3
TGTGCCAGCAGCTTGGGTGGGACAGGGGGCAATGAGCAGTTCTTC | CASSLGGTGGNEQFF | TRBD1 | NA | TRBJ2-1 | 15 | TRBV5-4
TGCGCCAGCAGCCAAACCGGGACAGGAAGCTTCTTC | CASSQTGTGSFF | TRBD1 | NA | TRBJ2-1 | 12 | TRBV4-1
TGTACCAGCAGTACCTCAGGAACGGCCGGGGCCCAGTACTTC | CTSSTSGTAGAQYF | NA | once | TRBJ2-5 | 14 | TRBV6-2/TRBV6-3
TGTGCCAGCAGCTTATTCGGGACTACCAACACAGATACGCAGTATTTT | CASSLFGTTNTDTQYF | TRBD2 | NA | TRBJ2-3 | 16 | TRBV7-9
TGTGCCAGCAGTGAGCATGAGGTGAGCACTGAAGCTTTCTTT | CASSEHEVSTEAFF | NA | NA | TRBJ1-1 | 14 | TRBV2
TGCGCCAGCAGCCAATTCTTAGACAGCTATAGCAATCAGCCCCAGCATTTT | CASSQFLDSYSNQPQHF | NA | NA | TRBJ1-5 | 17 | TRBV4-1
TGTGCCAGCAGCTTGGAGCGGGGGGGCTGGAATGAGCAGTTCTTC | CASSLERGGWNEQFF | TRBD2 | NA | TRBJ2-1 | 15 | TRBV7-3
TGCGCCAGCAGCCATTACACAGGGACCGAGCAGTACTTC | CASSHYTGTEQYF | NA | NA | TRBJ2-7 | 13 | TRBV23-1
TGTGCCAGCAGCTTCAGGGGGCGAAATGAGCAGTTCTTC | CASSFRGRNEQFF | TRBD1 | NA | TRBJ2-1 | 13 | TRBV5-6
TGTGCCAGCTCTTGGGGGGGGCGAGGGGGAAAAGCTTTCTTT | CASSWGGRGGKAFF | NA | NA | TRBJ1-1 | 14 | TRBV27
TGTGCCAGCAGGGGTGAAAGGGGCTCTGGGGCCAACGTCCTGACTTTC | CASRGERGSGANVLTF | NA | once | TRBJ2-6 | 16 | TRBV7-9
TGTGCCACCAGCACCCCGGTCGTGAACACTGAAGCTTTCTTT | CATSTPVVNTEAFF | NA | NA | TRBJ1-1 | 14 | TRBV15